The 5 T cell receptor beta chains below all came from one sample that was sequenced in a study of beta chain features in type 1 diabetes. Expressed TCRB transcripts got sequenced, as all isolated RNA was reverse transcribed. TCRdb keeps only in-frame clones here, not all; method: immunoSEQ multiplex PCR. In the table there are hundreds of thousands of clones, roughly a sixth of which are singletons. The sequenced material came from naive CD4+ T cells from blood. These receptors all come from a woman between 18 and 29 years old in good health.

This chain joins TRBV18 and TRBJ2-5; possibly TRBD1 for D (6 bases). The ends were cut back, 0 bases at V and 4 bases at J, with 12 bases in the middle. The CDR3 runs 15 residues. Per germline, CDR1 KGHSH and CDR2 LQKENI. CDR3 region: CASSPPDSLGETQYF. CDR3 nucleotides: TGTGCCAGCTCACCACCGGACAGTTTGGGAGAGACCCAGTACTTC. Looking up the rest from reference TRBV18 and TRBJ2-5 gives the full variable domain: NAGVMQNPRHLVRRRGQEARLRCSPMKGHSHVYWYRQLPEEGLKFMVYLQKENIIDESGMPKERFSAEFPKEGPSILRIQQVVRGDSAAYFCASSPPDSLGETQYFGPGTRLLVL.

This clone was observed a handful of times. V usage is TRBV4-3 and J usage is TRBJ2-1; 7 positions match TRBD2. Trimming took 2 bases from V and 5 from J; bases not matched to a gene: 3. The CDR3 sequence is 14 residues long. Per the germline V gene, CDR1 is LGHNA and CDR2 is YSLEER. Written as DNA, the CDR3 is TGCGCCAGCAGCCAACTACTAGCGAACAATGAGCAGTTCTTC. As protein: CASSQLLANNEQFF.

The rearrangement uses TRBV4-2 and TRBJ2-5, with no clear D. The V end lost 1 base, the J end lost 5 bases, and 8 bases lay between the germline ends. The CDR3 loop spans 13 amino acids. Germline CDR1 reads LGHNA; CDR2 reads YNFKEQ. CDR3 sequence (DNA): TGTGCCAGCAGCCAAGGGGGAAAGGAGACCCAGTACTTC. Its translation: CASSQGGKETQYF.

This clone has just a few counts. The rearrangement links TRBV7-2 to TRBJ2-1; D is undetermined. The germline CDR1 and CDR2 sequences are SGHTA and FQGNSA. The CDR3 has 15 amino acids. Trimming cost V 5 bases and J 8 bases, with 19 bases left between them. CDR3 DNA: TGTGCCAGCAGCCGCCTCCTGGTGATCTATGATGAGCAGTTCTTC. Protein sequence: CASSRLLVIYDEQFF.

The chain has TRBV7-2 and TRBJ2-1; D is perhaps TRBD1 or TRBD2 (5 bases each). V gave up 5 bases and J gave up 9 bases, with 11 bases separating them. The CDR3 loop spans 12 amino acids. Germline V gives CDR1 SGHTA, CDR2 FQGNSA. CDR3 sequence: CASSQGGGEQFF. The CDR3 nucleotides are TGTGCCAGCAGCCAGGGTGGGGGTGAGCAGTTCTTC.